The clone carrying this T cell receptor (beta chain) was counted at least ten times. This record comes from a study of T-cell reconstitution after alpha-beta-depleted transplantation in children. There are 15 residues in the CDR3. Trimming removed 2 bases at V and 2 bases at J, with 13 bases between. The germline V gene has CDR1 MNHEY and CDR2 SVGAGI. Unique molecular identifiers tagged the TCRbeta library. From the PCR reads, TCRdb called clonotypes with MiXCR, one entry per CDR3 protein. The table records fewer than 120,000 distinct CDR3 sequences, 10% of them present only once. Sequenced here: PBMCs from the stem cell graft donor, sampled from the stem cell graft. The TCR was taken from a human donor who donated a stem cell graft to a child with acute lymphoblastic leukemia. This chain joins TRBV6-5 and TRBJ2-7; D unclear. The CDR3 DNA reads TGTGCCAGCAGTTACGCGCAGAACTTAGCCTACGAGCAGTACTTC. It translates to CASSYAQNLAYEQYF.